Below, 5 T cell receptor beta chains from the same sample are listed, as sequenced in a study of cytomegalovirus exposure and HLA in healthy donors. The primer mix had 60 Vbeta and 13 Jbeta primers. Sequencing used immunoSEQ multiplex PCR; TCRdb keeps in-frame clones, though not all of them. The table has some 150,000 clones, less than 80% seen once. The sequencing sample was made of PBMCs. The origin of the receptors is a female donor in good health and CMV-seropositive.

The rearrangement links TRBV2 to TRBJ2-7, with D perhaps matching TRBD1 (5 bases). The CDR3 sequence is 16 residues long. Per germline, CDR1 SNHLY and CDR2 FYNNEI. Trimming pared 2 bases from V and 1 base from J, leaving 15 bases between. CDR3 region: CASSEPGQESSYEQYF. In DNA, the CDR3 is TGTGCCAGCAGTGAACCAGGGCAGGAATCTTCCTACGAGCAGTACTTC.

The chain links TRBV5-1 to TRBJ2-7; 7 bases line up with TRBD2. CDR1 is SGHRS and CDR2 is YFSETQ in the germline V gene. This CDR3 spans 15 amino acids. V was pared by 0 bases and J by 7 bases, with 10 bases of the junction left unmatched. CDR3 sequence (DNA): TGCGCCAGCAGCTTGGGTCAGGGCCCGGGGGGAGAGCAGTACTTC. It yields the protein CASSLGQGPGGEQYF.

The count of this clone is one. The chain recombines TRBV21-1 with TRBJ1-1; TRBD1, the D gene given by the table, was not confirmed from the DNA. TRBV21-1 is a known pseudogene. This CDR3 is 16 amino acids long. The CDR3 region has the DNA TGTGCCAGCAGCAAATGGGAGACAGGGGCTAACACTGAAGCTTTCTTT. Its protein is CASSKWETGANTEAFF.

This sequence joins TRBV6-1 and TRBJ1-1, with D tentatively TRBD1 (5 bases). This CDR3 region has 13 residues. Trimming took 3 bases from V and 5 from J, leaving 10 bases between them. Germline V CDR1 and CDR2: MNHNS, SASEGT. The CDR3 region has the DNA TGTGCCAGCAGTGACAGGGTTCGGACTGAAGCTTTCTTT. Translated, it gives CASSDRVRTEAFF.

This chain uses TRBV25-1 with TRBJ1-6; 10 bases are a match to TRBD1. This CDR3 has 15 amino acids. Germline V lookup: CDR1 MGHDK, CDR2 SYGVNS. V shed 0 bases, J shed 9 bases, and the junction held 2 bases outside the gene matches. The DNA for the CDR3 is TGTGCCAGCAGTGAATACGGGACAGGGGTTTCACCCCTCCACTTT. It yields the protein CASSEYGTGVSPLHF. Looking up the rest from reference TRBV25-1 and TRBJ1-6 gives the full variable domain: EADIYQTPRYLVIGTGKKITLECSQTMGHDKMYWYQQDPGMELHLIHYSYGVNSTEKGDLSSESTVSRIRTEHFPLTLESARPSHTSQYLCASSEYGTGVSPLHFGNGTRLTVT.